What follows is one T cell receptor (beta chain) and its context. This CDR3 comprises 14 residues. The trim removed 4 bases at V and 8 bases at J, leaving 6 bases unmatched. The germline V gene encodes CDR1 SGHTA and CDR2 FQGNSA. These data are taken from a study of control samples from healthy donors and cancer patients. Profiled with immunoSEQ multiplex PCR; TCRdb holds only in-frame clones, not every one. The sample records roughly 86,000 clones, approximately 90% being singletons. The sequenced material came from blood. The rearrangement links TRBV7-2 to TRBJ2-1, with 9 bases lining up with TRBD1. This clonotype was obtained from a woman aged 18-29 years in good health. The CDR3 bases are TGTGCCAGCAGCTCCGGGACAGGGCTGTATGAGCAGTTCTTC. It encodes CASSSGTGLYEQFF.